This TCR beta chain came from a study of blood T cells in healthy people across ages. Together with a sample-barcoded 5' primer, a J-beta primer mix was included in a second PCR lasting 7 to 11 cycles. Through a template-switch adaptor with 12 random nucleotides, each cDNA molecule received a tag. TCRdb re-derived calls from the 5' RACE reads in MiXCR, one entry per CDR3 protein. The table shows over a million distinct CDR3 sequences, with approximately 60% occurring only once. Researchers collected around 10 milliliters of peripheral blood from every single donor. Germline V gives CDR1 SGHDN, CDR2 FVKESK. The CDR3 length is 14 residues. The V segment lost 4 bases and the J segment 6 bases; nucleotides outside the gene matches: 5.

Sequencing was carried out using blood. This clonotype was obtained from a man between 18 and 29 years old in good health. This rearrangement joins TRBV14 to TRBJ2-1, with 8 bases identical to TRBD2. The CDR3 protein is CASSRRTSFNEQFF. CDR3 nucleotide sequence: TGTGCCAGCAGCCGACGGACTAGCTTCAATGAGCAGTTCTTC.